This TCR beta chain was found in a study of T cell responses to AZD1222 COVID-19 vaccine (dated by TCRdb to the early 2020s). Study-wide context: TCR sequencing covered 233 trial participants: approximately 200 given two doses of AZD1222 and approximately 26 given two doses of MenACWY control vaccine. Trial participants were enrolled by age into 18-55, 56-69 and 70-plus year subgroups, with 148, 28 and 57 TCR-sequenced participants respectively.

From the germline V gene, CDR1 is SNHLY and CDR2 is FYNNEI. The CDR3 sequence holds 12 residues, the cysteine and phenylalanine included. Just CDR3 DNA is preserved here, 36 bases in frame from base 1. V is pared back by 1 base and J by 3 bases, with 4 bases lying between the germline termini. For this clone: The antigen it binds to is not known. Base qualities are missing; no much larger clone stands one base away.

The CDR3 regions of human TCRbeta chains were subjected to immunosequencing. On the study's bioinformatics: Repertoire TCRs were matched against a reference library of SARS-CoV-2-specific TCRs generated with the MIRA antigen-specificity platform. Breadth meant the fraction of unique TCRs that were SARS-CoV-2-associated, whereas depth meant the fraction of total T cells that were SARS-CoV-2-associated. Using the MIRA data, every spike-specific TCR was mapped to the spike region that the TCR reacted to and assigned to either a CD4 or a CD8 class. Log10-transformed breadth and depth values were compared by one-way ANOVA with Sidak's multiple comparisons tests. Imported from immuneACCESS, the table was reduced by TCRdb to in-frame sequences with V and J called. These copies leave out some clones; in studies compared against another copy, an unresolved V gene accounts for under half, and the cause of the remainder is not known. V and J calls plus clone size are reproduced from that table; the DNA served to infer D and trimming. This sample is represented by under 80,000 clones; 87% of them were singletons. The leading ten clones occupy 1% to 1.5% of the sample.

The sample's time point, from its label and the paper: about 28 days (+/-7) after the second vaccine dose. AZD1222 recipients given second doses at about 4 weeks or at about 12 weeks were pooled, since spike-specific TCR depth and breadth were not found to differ between the two schedules. Vaccinee samples were obtained from the UK trials COV001 and COV002, which included a single-blind randomized controlled phase 2/3 trial of AZD1222 (ChAdOx1 nCoV-19) in healthy adults. For TCRbeta chain sequencing, PBMC samples were collected from trial participants at day 0 and at day 28 after the second dose. Results the study describes overall, beyond this receptor: In the small 56-69-year group, the increase in depth fell short of significance, most likely because of low power. Conclusions about previously exposed vaccinees are limited, since just six AZD1222 recipients were seropositive for SARS-CoV-2 at baseline. After two AZD1222 doses, both the breadth and the depth of spike-specific TCRs were significantly higher than at day 0 and than in MenACWY recipients. Reportedly, close to half of the unique spike-specific TCRs recognized epitopes lying outside the regions that are mutated in the B.1.351 and B.1.1.7 variants. Participants were mostly white British and included more females than males, and it was suggested by the authors that clonal diversity may have been underestimated. No day 14 peak-response samples were available, so repertoires were characterized only after the peak T cell response. The vaccine-associated CD4 TCRs covered the entire spike protein, and the dominant responses fell in regions 160-218 and 743-854.

Sequenced here: peripheral blood, sampled 28 days after the second AZD1222 dose. Recombination connected TRBV2 to TRBJ2-7; the D gene cannot be resolved reliably. The receptor comes from an adult who received the AZD1222 COVID-19 vaccine. The nucleotide sequence reads as follows: TGTGCCAGCAGTGAAGGGGTCTACGAGCAGTACTTC. It translates to CASSEGVYEQYF.